The 28 T cell receptor beta chains below come from one sample, sequenced in a study of blood T cell repertoires in COVID-19. Libraries were prepared by immunoSEQ multiplex PCR; TCRdb keeps only in-frame clonotypes and omits some of them. Here the sample spans under 200,000 clones, roughly 84% being singletons. Material for sequencing was peripheral blood. Receptors originate from a woman in her seventies with COVID-19, enrolled during active disease.

The chain has TRBV11-2 and TRBJ2-7, with D possibly TRBD1 on 6 matching bases. Trimming removed 4 bases from V and 4 bases from J, with 26 bases in between. The CDR3 loop spans 18 amino acids. Germline V gives CDR1 SGHAT, CDR2 FQNNGV. CDR3 sequence reads: CASSSRPLNRASVYEQYF. The CDR3 nucleotides are TGTGCCAGCAGCTCCCGCCCCCTTAACAGGGCGTCTGTTTACGAGCAGTACTTC.

This clone has only one observation. The chain employs TRBV5-5 and TRBJ1-3, with TRBD1 identical over 7 bases. Germline CDR1 reads SGHKS; CDR2 reads YYEKEE (reference sequence). The J segment lost 7 bases and the V segment lost 4 bases, leaving 11 bases of the junction unmatched. The CDR3 contains 15 residues. The CDR3 loop reads CASSPLGQVGNTIYF. The CDR3 DNA reads as TGTGCCAGCAGCCCCCTCGGACAGGTGGGGAACACCATATATTTT.

The V call is TRBV19, the J call TRBJ2-7; TRBD2 agrees at 13 bases. Losses at the gene ends were 7 bases for V and 6 bases for J; bases not matched to a gene: 3. The CDR3 is 13 residues long. Germline loops: CDR1 LNHDA, CDR2 SQIVND (reference sequence). The CDR3 here is CASTRLAGGEQYF. DNA of the CDR3: TGTGCCAGTACCCGACTAGCGGGAGGCGAGCAGTACTTC.

V usage is TRBV30 and J usage is TRBJ1-2, with D unclear. The V gene lost 0 bases and the J gene lost 6 bases, with 11 bases spanning the gap. The germline V gene has CDR1 GTSNPN and CDR2 SVGIG (reference sequence). This CDR3 region has 13 residues. This CDR3 is CAWSVQREDGYTF. The CDR3 DNA reads as TGTGCCTGGAGTGTACAGCGGGAGGATGGCTACACCTTC.

V and J are TRBV28 and TRBJ2-3; 8 nucleotides line up with TRBD2. The CDR3 is 17 amino acids. Germline assignment: CDR1 MDHEN and CDR2 SYDVKM. V was clipped by 1 base and J by 2 bases; unmatched bases: 8. CDR3 bases: TGTGCCAGCAGTTTATATGCCGGGACTAGGCTCACAGATACGCAGTATTTT. Translated, it gives CASSLYAGTRLTDTQYF.

The genes are TRBV9 and TRBJ1-6; no reliable D call. Trimming took off 4 bases at V and 2 bases at J, with 10 bases between the two ends. The CDR3 is 15 residues long. Germline assignment: CDR1 SGDLS and CDR2 YYNGEE. CDR3 loop: CASSPPGTYNSPLHF. The CDR3 nucleotides read TGTGCCAGCAGCCCTCCCGGGACCTATAATTCACCCCTCCACTTT.

The genes are TRBV25-1 and TRBJ2-1; possible D gene TRBD2, 6 bases. Germline CDR1 and CDR2: MGHDK and SYGVNS. The CDR3 length is 13 residues. V was trimmed by 8 bases and J by 3 bases, leaving 11 bases between them. The CDR3 coding sequence is TGTGCCAGCGGGGGGAGTTACTACAATGAGCAGTTCTTC. Translated, it gives CASGGSYYNEQFF.

The rearrangement joins TRBV25-1 to TRBJ2-1; no reliable D call. CDR3 length: 11 residues. V lost 10 bases to trimming and J lost 6 bases, with 10 bases between them. Germline V lookup: CDR1 MGHDK, CDR2 SYGVNS. CDR3 DNA sequence: TGTGCCACCGAGTCGGGCAATGAGCAGTTCTTC. As protein: CATESGNEQFF.

J is TRBJ1-2 and V is TRBV7-2; unclear D gene. Germline assignment: CDR1 SGHTA and CDR2 FQGNSA. The ends were cut back, 5 bases at V and 4 bases at J, with 20 bases in the middle. The CDR3 runs to 16 residues. The CDR3 protein is CASSRPVSSEVYGYTF. The CDR3 coding sequence is TGTGCCAGCAGCCGCCCCGTATCCAGCGAGGTCTATGGCTACACCTTC.

This chain links TRBV7-2 with TRBJ1-1, with a weak D call TRBD1 (6 bases). Germline CDR1 is SGHTA and CDR2 is FQGNSA. The CDR3 covers 17 residues. V shed 6 bases and J shed 4 bases, with 24 bases lying between them. The CDR3 bases are TGTGCCAGCAGAGGCCAATTATTCGTCGGGGGGCTCACTGAAGCTTTCTTT. This translates into CASRGQLFVGGLTEAFF. Full variable domain (missing parts from reference TRBV7-2 and TRBJ1-1): GAGVSQSPSNKVTEKGKDVELRCDPISGHTALYWYRQSLGQGLEFLIYFQGNSAPDKSGLPSDRFSAERTGGSVSTLTIQRTQQEDSAVYLCASRGQLFVGGLTEAFFGQGTRLTVV.

The V gene is TRBV30, the J gene TRBJ1-3; D is undetermined. Germline V CDR1 and CDR2: GTSNPN, SVGIG (reference sequence). V gave up 0 bases and J gave up 9 bases, with 12 bases separating them. The CDR3 runs to 13 residues. The CDR3 DNA follows: TGTGCCTGGAGTGTCCCAGGTCCCACCACCATATATTTT. This translates into CAWSVPGPTTIYF.

The chain recombines TRBV30 with TRBJ1-4, with D possibly matching TRBD1 (6 bases). CDR1 and CDR2 from the germline V gene are GTSNPN and SVGIG (reference sequence). Trimming removed 2 bases from V and 5 bases from J, with 12 bases in between. The CDR3 spans 14 residues. CDR3 sequence reads: CAWSRQVLNEKLFF. DNA of the CDR3: TGTGCCTGGAGTAGACAGGTTTTAAATGAAAAACTGTTTTTT.

V and J are TRBV5-6 and TRBJ1-1, with TRBD1 as a possible D gene (5 bases). Trimming left V 0 bases short and J 9 bases short, with 24 bases between. Germline V lookup: CDR1 SGHDT, CDR2 YYEEEE. The CDR3 covers 17 residues. The CDR3, as DNA: TGTGCCAGCAGCTTGGGTATTGGGGCAGCCGACCATCAAAAAGCTTTCTTT. Encoded protein: CASSLGIGAADHQKAFF.

This chain joins TRBV6-1 and TRBJ1-6; D is perhaps TRBD1 (5 bases). In germline, CDR1 is MNHNS, CDR2 SASEGT. V lost 1 base and J 6 bases, leaving 7 bases between the germline ends. The CDR3 has 14 amino acids. CDR3 amino acids: CASSEGGVNSPLHF. Here the CDR3 DNA reads TGTGCCAGCAGTGAAGGGGGGGTTAATTCACCCCTCCACTTT.

This clone was counted a few times. The genes are TRBV19 and TRBJ1-3; 8 nucleotides line up with TRBD1. Per germline, CDR1 LNHDA and CDR2 SQIVND (reference sequence). CDR3 length: 14 amino acids. V dropped 4 bases and J dropped 4; count of bases not matched to a gene: 3. CDR3 sequence: CASSKRDRGNTIYF. In DNA, the CDR3 is TGTGCCAGTAGTAAGAGGGACAGGGGAAACACCATATATTTT.

J is TRBJ1-1 and V is TRBV4-1, with 8 bases lining up with TRBD1. The CDR3 contains 15 residues. Germline CDR1 is MGHRA and CDR2 is YSYEKL. V dropped 4 bases and J dropped 1; count of bases not matched to a gene: 5. This chain's CDR3 is CASSLDGTGNTEAFF. DNA for the CDR3: TGCGCCAGCAGCCTCGACGGGACAGGGAACACTGAAGCTTTCTTT.

About this clone: At one boundary the junction diverges from the germline segment, which might be a read error. The gene calls are TRBV6-5 and TRBJ2-3, with D uncertain. Germline V gene lookup returns CDR1 MNHEY and CDR2 SVGAGI. This CDR3 is built from 13 residues. DNA for the CDR3: TGTGCCAGCAGTTACTCGAGTTCATTAGCCCCGGATTTT. It codes for CASSYSSSLAPDF.

The chain links TRBV2 to TRBJ1-5; D is possibly TRBD1 (5 bases). Per germline, CDR1 SNHLY and CDR2 FYNNEI. The V gene lost 4 bases and the J gene lost 7 bases, with 14 bases spanning the gap. The CDR3 has 14 amino acids. The CDR3 sequence is CASSGGEGRQPQHF. In DNA form, the CDR3 reads TGTGCCAGCAGTGGGGGGGAAGGGAGGCAGCCCCAGCATTTT.

The chain links TRBV19 to TRBJ2-7, with 9 positions matching TRBD2. The CDR3 is 15 amino acids. CDR1 is LNHDA, CDR2 SQIVND, per germline (reference sequence). The junction had 7 bases not matched to a gene; V was cut back by 5 bases and J by 2 bases. Written as DNA, the CDR3 is TGTGCCAGTAGTGGCAGAGCTAGCGGGACCTACGAGCAGTACTTC. This encodes CASSGRASGTYEQYF.

The count of this clone is one. The rearrangement uses TRBV27 and TRBJ2-2, with D tentatively TRBD1 (6 bases). CDR3 size: 15 residues. Germline lookup yields CDR1 MNHEY and CDR2 SMNVEV (reference sequence). V was cut by 10 bases and J by 0 bases, with 15 bases left in between. CDR3 in DNA: TGTGCCACACAACCGGGACACACGAACACCGGGGAGCTGTTTTTT. It translates to CATQPGHTNTGELFF.

V gene TRBV4-1 combines with J gene TRBJ2-6; TRBD2 aligns across 11 bases. CDR1 is MGHRA and CDR2 is YSYEKL in the germline V gene. J was trimmed by 2 bases and V by 0 bases; bases with no gene match: 6. The CDR3 totals 19 residues. The DNA of the CDR3 is TGCGCCAGCAGCCAAGAACTAGCGGGAGCTAGGCCTGGGGCCAACGTCCTGACTTTC. Protein sequence: CASSQELAGARPGANVLTF.

The chain joins TRBV25-1 to TRBJ1-1, with D unresolved. CDR1 MGHDK and CDR2 SYGVNS come from the germline V gene. V was shortened by 5 bases and J by 3 bases, with 10 bases between the two germline ends. The CDR3 extends over 13 amino acids. CDR3 residues: CASSNVADTEAFF. CDR3 DNA: TGTGCCAGCAGTAATGTGGCAGACACTGAAGCTTTCTTT.

The chain recombines TRBV5-1 with TRBJ2-7, with TRBD1 matching 7 bases. The V segment lost 0 bases and the J segment 2 bases; nucleotides outside the gene matches: 5. The CDR3 is 15 residues long. CDR1 is SGHRS, CDR2 YFSETQ, per germline. Here the CDR3 DNA reads TGCGCCAGCAGCTTGGGGGGGACAGCCGCCTACGAGCAGTACTTC. Translated: CASSLGGTAAYEQYF.

The chain employs TRBV19 and TRBJ1-3, with 7 bases lining up with TRBD1. Trimming removed 4 bases from V and 3 bases from J; junction bases left unmatched: 3. CDR1 is LNHDA, CDR2 SQIVND, per germline (reference sequence). The CDR3 totals 14 residues. The DNA for the CDR3 is TGTGCCAGTAGTAGGCAGGGGGATGGAAACACCATATATTTT. It translates to CASSRQGDGNTIYF. The complete variable domain, with remaining parts taken from reference TRBV19 and TRBJ1-3, reads DGGITQSPKYLFRKEGQNVTLSCEQNLNHDAMYWYRQDPGQGLRLIYYSQIVNDFQKGDIAEGYSVSREKKESFPLTVTSAQKNPTAFYLCASSRQGDGNTIYFGEGSWLTVV.

The rearrangement links TRBV30 to TRBJ1-5; the D gene is possibly TRBD1 (6 bases). V was trimmed by 3 bases and J by 6 bases, leaving 9 bases between them. Germline assignment: CDR1 GTSNPN and CDR2 SVGIG (reference sequence). The CDR3 totals 12 residues. CDR3 sequence reads: CAWSGQSQPQHF. CDR3 nucleotides: TGTGCCTGGAGCGGACAGTCTCAGCCCCAGCATTTT.

The chain has TRBV19 and TRBJ1-2; 11 positions agree with TRBD1. V was clipped by 5 bases and J by 5 bases; unmatched bases: 7. The CDR3 is 15 amino acids. The germline gives CDR1 LNHDA, CDR2 SQIVND (reference sequence). DNA of the CDR3: TGTGCCAGTAGTGCCCGGACAGGGGGCGTATATGGCTACACCTTC. The encoded protein is CASSARTGGVYGYTF.

The chain joins TRBV13 to TRBJ1-1, with unresolved D. The CDR3 extends over 15 amino acids. Trimming removed 5 bases from V and 2 bases from J, with 15 bases in between. Germline V gives CDR1 PRHDT, CDR2 FYEKMQ (reference sequence). The CDR3 coding sequence is TGTGCCAGCAGCCCCCCCAGTGGCGGTAACACTGAAGCTTTCTTT. Translated, it gives CASSPPSGGNTEAFF.

V and J are TRBV11-2 and TRBJ1-1; D is ambiguous. Germline lookup yields CDR1 SGHAT and CDR2 FQNNGV. V lost 1 base to trimming and J lost 0 bases, with 9 bases between them. The CDR3 length is 15 residues. The CDR3 sequence: CASSLAQNMNTEAFF. CDR3 DNA sequence: TGTGCCAGCAGCTTAGCCCAGAACATGAACACTGAAGCTTTCTTT.